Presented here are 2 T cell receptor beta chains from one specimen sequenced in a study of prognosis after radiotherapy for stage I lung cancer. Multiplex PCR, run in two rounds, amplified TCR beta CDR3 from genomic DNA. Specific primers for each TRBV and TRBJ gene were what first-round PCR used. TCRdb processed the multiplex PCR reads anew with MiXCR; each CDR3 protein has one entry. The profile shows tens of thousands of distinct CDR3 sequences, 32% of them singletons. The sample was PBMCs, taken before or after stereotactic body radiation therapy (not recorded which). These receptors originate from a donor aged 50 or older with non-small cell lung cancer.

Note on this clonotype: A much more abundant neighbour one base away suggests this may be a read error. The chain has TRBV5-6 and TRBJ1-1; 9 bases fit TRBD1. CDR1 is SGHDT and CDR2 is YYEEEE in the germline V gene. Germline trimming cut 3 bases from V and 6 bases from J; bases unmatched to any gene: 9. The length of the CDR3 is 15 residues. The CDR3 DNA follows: TGTGCCAGCAGCTCCCCAGACAGGGGGTGCGCTGAAGCTTTCTTT. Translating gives CASSSPDRGCAEAFF.

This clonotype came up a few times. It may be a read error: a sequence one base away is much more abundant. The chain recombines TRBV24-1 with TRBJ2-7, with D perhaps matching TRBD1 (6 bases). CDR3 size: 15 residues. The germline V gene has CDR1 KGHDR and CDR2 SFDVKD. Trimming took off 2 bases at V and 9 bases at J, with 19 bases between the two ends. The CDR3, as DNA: TGTGCCACCAGTGATTCAGGGACATGGGGCATGGTGCAGTACTTC. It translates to CATSDSGTWGMVQYF.